This TCR beta chain was sequenced in a study of graft-versus-host responses after intestinal transplantation. Regarding the study as a whole: The highest levels of circulating GvH clones went along with early declines in HvG clones after transplant.

Comments on this clone: Its specificity is unknown.

The assay was immunoSEQ multiplex PCR, and TCRdb's table has in-frame clones only and misses some. The table shows roughly 40,000 clones, with 85% to 90% occurring only once. CDR3 length: 16 amino acids. Germline-derived CDR1 and CDR2 are SGHVS and FNYEAQ. Trimming removed 4 bases at V and 2 bases at J, with 17 bases between. The receptor comes from a human patient who received an intestinal transplant, so some T cells may come from the graft donor. The gene calls are TRBV7-6 and TRBJ2-5; possible D gene TRBD2, 7 bases. The sequencing used PBMCs, collected almost 270 days after transplant. The chain's CDR3 is CASSSGRGASQETQYF. CDR3 nucleotide sequence: TGTGCCAGCAGCTCCGGACGGGGGGCGTCGCAAGAGACCCAGTACTTC.